These T cell receptor beta chains were read from a single sample in a study of T cell changes during pregnancy in multiple sclerosis. The data were produced by immunoSEQ multiplex PCR, yet TCRdb's version contains in-frame clones alone and is incomplete. In the table there are under 90,000 clones, over 85% of which are singletons. Here the sequenced sample was peripheral blood, taken in the second trimester of pregnancy. The origin of the receptors is a female donor in good health, enrolled as a control in a pregnancy study. Each CDR3 is given with its conserved first and last residue. The D gene is left open where the match is weak. Some rows have no size entry. The others give once, few or many, or a class for an expanded clone.

NA | NA | TRBJ2-1 | TRBV6-6 | TGTGCCAGCAGTAGCGATAGAGGAAATGAGCAGTTCTTC | CASSSDRGNEQFF
TRBD1 | NA | TRBJ2-1 | TRBV13 | TGTGCCAGCAGCTTAGAGGGGAACAGGGGTTGGAATGAGCAGTTCTTC | CASSLEGNRGWNEQFF
NA | NA | TRBJ2-1 | TRBV19 | TGTGCCAGTAGTATTCGTGGGGCACCAAATGAGCAGTTCTTC | CASSIRGAPNEQFF
NA | NA | TRBJ2-3 | TRBV7-7 | TGTGCTAGCAGCCCTACTGGACACCGCACAGATACGCAGTATTTT | CASSPTGHRTDTQYF
TRBD2 | NA | TRBJ2-7 | TRBV29-1 | TGCAGCGTTGAGATCTATACTAGCGCACCCTACGAGCAGTACTTC | CSVEIYTSAPYEQYF
NA | NA | TRBJ2-7 | TRBV5-1 | TGCGCCAGCAGCTTGCCGGAGGGCTACGAGCAGTACTTC | CASSLPEGYEQYF
TRBD2 | NA | TRBJ2-7 | TRBV7-2 | TGTGCCAGCAGCTTTTCCGCCCGACTAGCGGGCGGGTACGAGCAGTACTTC | CASSFSARLAGGYEQYF
NA | NA | TRBJ2-1 | TRBV6-4 | TGTGCCAGCAGTGACTCCCTAGCTGATGAGCAGTTCTTC | CASSDSLADEQFF
NA | many | TRBJ1-2 | TRBV4-1 | TGCGCCAGCAGCCAAGATCCGAACGGGGATTATGGCTACACCTTC | CASSQDPNGDYGYTF
NA | NA | TRBJ2-7 | TRBV28 | TGTGCCAGTAAGGGGGGGACAGGTTTTTACGAGCAGTACTTC | CASKGGTGFYEQYF
NA | once | TRBJ1-1 | TRBV19 | TGTGCCAGTTATCCTGTAGGGGTATTGAACACTGAAGCTTTCTTT | CASYPVGVLNTEAFF
NA | NA | TRBJ1-5 | TRBV7-9 | TGTGCCAGCAGCTTAGGAGCGGGCCAGCCCCAGCATTTT | CASSLGAGQPQHF
NA | NA | TRBJ2-1 | TRBV7-9 | TGTGCCAGCAGCCCGAATTACTTATTACGGCAGTTCTTC | CASSPNYLLRQFF
TRBD1 | NA | TRBJ1-2 | TRBV19 | TGTGCCAGTAACCTACAGGGGGCGGATGGCTACACCTTC | CASNLQGADGYTF
TRBD1 | NA | TRBJ1-5 | TRBV5-4 | TGTGCCAGCAGCCTCGACAGGGGGCATCAGCCCCAGCATTTT | CASSLDRGHQPQHF
NA | NA | TRBJ1-5 | TRBV18 | TGTGCCAGCTCACAGACCTCAGGGGACCCTCAGCCCCAGCATTTT | CASSQTSGDPQPQHF
NA | NA | TRBJ2-3 | TRBV5-1 | TGCGCCAGCACCCAAACTACCAGCACAGATACGCAGTATTTT | CASTQTTSTDTQYF
NA | NA | TRBJ1-1 | TRBV28 | TGTGCCAGCAGTCGCCGACAGTCACTGGGAGCTTTCTTT | CASSRRQSLGAFF
TRBD2 | NA | TRBJ2-7 | TRBV7-2 | TGTGCCAGCAGCTTAGTAGCTAGCGGCTCCTACGAGCAGTACTTC | CASSLVASGSYEQYF
NA | NA | TRBJ2-7 | TRBV4-1 | TGCGCCAGCAGCCAACAAACGACGGCAGGGTTCCACGAGCAGTACTTC | CASSQQTTAGFHEQYF
TRBD2 | NA | TRBJ2-5 | TRBV7-6 | TGTGCCAGCAGCTTAGGCGCGCCTAGCGGGAGCCGGGCGATGGGGGAGACCCAGTACTTC | CASSLGAPSGSRAMGETQYF
TRBD2 | once | TRBJ2-3 | TRBV6-6 | TGTGCCAGCAGTCCTAGCGGGGTTAGCACAGATACGCAGTATTTT | CASSPSGVSTDTQYF
TRBD1 | NA | TRBJ1-5 | TRBV28 | TGTGCCAGCAGTTTTTCAGGGGGAGGTCAGCCCCAGCATTTT | CASSFSGGGQPQHF
TRBD2 | NA | TRBJ2-5 | TRBV6-5 | TGTGCCAGCAGCATGGGACTAGCGGTGCAAGAGACCCAGTACTTC | CASSMGLAVQETQYF
TRBD2 | NA | TRBJ2-7 | TRBV6-1 | TGTGCCAGCAGTGAATCGAGCGGGAGGGTAAATTCCTACGAGCAGTACTTC | CASSESSGRVNSYEQYF
TRBD1 | NA | TRBJ2-7 | TRBV5-1 | TGCGCCAGCAGCTTAGGACAGGTCCGATCCTACGAGCAGTACTTC | CASSLGQVRSYEQYF
TRBD2 | few | TRBJ2-1 | TRBV19 | TGTGCCAGTAGGCCTAGCGGGAGTGGTAATGAGCAGTTCTTC | CASRPSGSGNEQFF
NA | NA | TRBJ2-7 | TRBV10-3 | TGTGTCACCTCAGGGGCGGGACAGAGCTCCTACGAGCAGTACTTC | CVTSGAGQSSYEQYF
TRBD1 | NA | TRBJ2-1 | TRBV4-1 | TGCGCCAGCAGCCCTGGGACAGGCGATTACAATGAGCAGTTCTTC | CASSPGTGDYNEQFF
NA | NA | TRBJ2-7 | TRBV28 | TGTGCCACCTCCAGGCAATCCTACGAGCAGTACTTC | CATSRQSYEQYF